These 31 T cell receptor beta chains were sequenced from one sample in a study of blood T cell repertoires in COVID-19. Some clones are missing from TCRdb's copy, which holds only in-frame ones; the method was immunoSEQ multiplex PCR. The sample lists a few hundred thousand clones, 86% seen once, with around 1.7% in the top ten. Specimen: PBMCs or T cells enriched from blood (not recorded which). The source is a man in his forties or fifties who had recovered from COVID-19.

The rearrangement joins TRBV11-2 to TRBJ1-6; a weak D match, TRBD1 (5 bases). Germline loops: CDR1 SGHAT, CDR2 FQNNGV. The CDR3 extends over 16 amino acids. Trimming cost V 0 bases and J 9 bases, with 15 bases left between them. The CDR3 here is CASSLDLPGSGSPLHF. For the CDR3, the DNA is TGTGCCAGCAGCTTAGATCTACCAGGGTCGGGTTCACCCCTCCACTTT.

The gene calls are TRBV20-1 and TRBJ2-7; D gene unclear. CDR3 length equals 11 residues. CDR1 is DFQATT, CDR2 SNEGSKA, per germline (reference sequence). Trimming pared 3 bases from V and 2 bases from J, leaving 5 bases between. CDR3 sequence (DNA): TGCAGTGCTAGTGATACCTACGAGCAGTACTTC. Translation gives CSASDTYEQYF.

This chain connects TRBV7-9 to TRBJ1-2; 8 bases align to TRBD1. Trimming took 6 bases from V and 4 from J; bases not matched to a gene: 10. CDR1 and CDR2 from the germline V gene are SEHNR and FQNEAQ (reference sequence). The CDR3 spans 15 residues. The DNA for the CDR3 is TGTGCCAGCAGTCCTGGACAGGGAGGTAGCTATGGCTACACCTTC. Protein product: CASSPGQGGSYGYTF.

The chain carries TRBV5-1 and TRBJ2-7; possibly TRBD1 for D (6 bases). Between the trimmed V and J ends, which lost 3 bases and 0 bases, there was a span of 10 bases. The length of the CDR3 is 14 residues. Germline V CDR1 and CDR2: SGHRS, YFSETQ. CDR3: CASSSSGDSYEQYF. The DNA for the CDR3 is TGCGCCAGCAGCTCCTCAGGGGACTCCTACGAGCAGTACTTC.

The rearrangement uses TRBV7-6 and TRBJ2-2; TRBD1 is a possible D gene (5 bases). Germline CDR1 SGHVS, CDR2 FNYEAQ. V was cut by 2 bases and J by 3 bases, with 7 bases left in between. The CDR3 is 14 amino acids. The CDR3 is CASSLTGDTGELFF. The CDR3, as DNA: TGTGCCAGCAGCTTAACAGGAGACACCGGGGAGCTGTTTTTT.

The V call is TRBV21-1, the J call TRBJ1-4; the D call of TRBD1 is as the table states it, not checked on the DNA. TRBV21-1 is recorded as a pseudogene. The CDR3 totals 14 residues. The CDR3 DNA is TGTGCCAGCAACCCGGTGACAGGCCGTGAAAAACTGTTTTTT. Translation gives CASNPVTGREKLFF.

The gene calls are TRBV7-6 and TRBJ2-5; D is undetermined. The germline V and J ends were trimmed by 0 bases and 9 bases, with 14 bases remaining between them. Germline CDR1 SGHVS, CDR2 FNYEAQ. This CDR3 is 14 amino acids long. CDR3 DNA: TGTGCCAGCAGCTTAGCCTTGGAGAGTGCGTCCCAGTACTTC. It specifies CASSLALESASQYF. Full variable domain (missing parts from reference TRBV7-6 and TRBJ2-5): GAGVSQSPRYKVTKRGQDVALRCDPISGHVSLYWYRQALGQGPEFLTYFNYEAQQDKSGLPNDRFSAERPEGSISTLTIQRTEQRDSAMYRCASSLALESASQYFGPGTRLLVL.

This chain links TRBV3-1 (or the pseudogene TRBV3-2) with TRBJ2-2; perhaps TRBD2 as D (5 bases). The germline V gene has CDR1 LGHDT and CDR2 YNNKEL (reference sequence). This CDR3 has 15 residues. V lost 1 base to trimming and J lost 4 bases, with 10 bases between them. The CDR3 bases are TGTGCCAGCAGCCAAGTAGGAGGACCCACCGGGGAGCTGTTTTTT. Amino acid sequence: CASSQVGGPTGELFF.

The rearrangement links TRBV6-5 to TRBJ1-2; TRBD1 is a possible D gene (6 bases). The CDR3 is 12 residues long. V was shortened by 6 bases and J by 7 bases, with 12 bases between the two germline ends. Germline CDR1 is MNHEY and CDR2 is SVGAGI. CDR3 in amino acids: CASSSGGRGYTF. CDR3 sequence (DNA): TGTGCCAGCAGCTCCGGGGGGCGTGGCTACACCTTC.

CDR3 DNA: TGTGCCAGCAGTGAGAGTCTGAAGCAGTTCTTC. Encoded protein: CASSESLKQFF. The rearrangement uses TRBV2 and TRBJ2-1; D unresolved. CDR3 length equals 11 residues. The germline V and J ends were trimmed by 3 bases and 11 bases, with 8 bases remaining between them. Germline V gene lookup returns CDR1 SNHLY and CDR2 FYNNEI.

The gene calls are TRBV23-1 and TRBJ1-1, with D unresolved. TRBV23-1 is treated as an ORF (open reading frame) with a function not yet certain. V was cut by 8 bases and J by 0 bases, with 7 bases left in between. There are 12 residues in the CDR3. CDR3 sequence reads: CASPPVNTEAFF. The CDR3 DNA follows: TGCGCCAGCCCTCCCGTGAACACTGAAGCTTTCTTT.

The chain uses TRBV29-1 and TRBJ1-2; D possibly corresponds to TRBD1 (5 bases). The V gene's germline CDR1 is SQVTM and CDR2 ANQGSEA. CDR3 size: 13 residues. Trimming shortened V by 7 bases and J by 3 bases, and 15 bases separated the two germline ends. This chain's CDR3 is CSAPQGVDYGYTF. The DNA of the CDR3 is TGCAGCGCCCCGCAGGGCGTTGACTATGGCTACACCTTC.

This clone was observed once. The chain is built from TRBV6-5 and TRBJ1-5; TRBD1 matches 7 bases. Per the germline V gene, CDR1 is MNHEY and CDR2 is SVGAGI. The CDR3 totals 14 residues. The ends lost 6 bases at V and 3 bases at J; junction bases unmatched: 5. The CDR3 DNA is TGTGCCAGCAGACAGGGGTCCCCCAATCAGCCCCAGCATTTT. It translates to CASRQGSPNQPQHF.

The chain uses TRBV29-1 and TRBJ2-2, with a weak D call TRBD2 (6 bases). In germline, CDR1 is SQVTM, CDR2 ANQGSEA. The V and J ends lost 4 bases and 4 bases respectively, with 10 bases between them. The CDR3 runs to 13 residues. The CDR3 nucleotides are TGCAGCGTTGGGTTGGAGGGCACCGGGGAGCTGTTTTTT. Amino acids: CSVGLEGTGELFF.

CDR3 loop: CAWGHTGALLGGYTF. CDR3 coding DNA: TGTGCCTGGGGGCATACAGGGGCTCTTTTAGGGGGCTACACCTTC. The chain recombines TRBV30 with TRBJ1-2, with 7 bases fitting TRBD1. The J segment lost 8 bases and the V segment lost 5 bases, leaving 17 bases of the junction unmatched. In germline, CDR1 is GTSNPN, CDR2 SVGIG (reference sequence). CDR3 length: 15 residues.

This rearrangement joins TRBV7-2 to TRBJ1-6, with 9 bases aligning to TRBD1. With V trimmed by 4 bases and J by 8 bases, 3 bases remained unmatched. The length of the CDR3 is 14 residues. CDR1 and CDR2 from the germline V gene are SGHTA and FQGNSA. The CDR3 DNA sequence: TGTGCCAGCAGCTCACAGGGGGCCGATTCACCCCTCCACTTT. Residues: CASSSQGADSPLHF.

The gene calls are TRBV6-5 and TRBJ2-7, with TRBD1 as a possible D gene (6 bases). The germline V gene encodes CDR1 MNHEY and CDR2 SVGAGI. The CDR3 runs to 12 residues. V was pared by 2 bases and J by 6 bases, with 8 bases between. The CDR3: CASSYRGSEQYF. The CDR3 DNA follows: TGTGCCAGCAGTTACAGGGGGTCCGAGCAGTACTTC.

The V and J genes are TRBV6-5 and TRBJ1-3; the D gene is possibly TRBD1 (5 bases). This CDR3 region has 15 residues. CDR1 is MNHEY, CDR2 SVGAGI, per germline. Trimming stripped 0 bases from V and 4 bases from J, with 10 bases between. CDR3 DNA: TGTGCCAGCAGTTACTCTGGGGCAGTCGGAAACACCATATATTTT. Protein: CASSYSGAVGNTIYF.

This chain links TRBV2 with TRBJ2-7, with D possibly matching TRBD2 (5 bases). The CDR3 is made up of 13 amino acids. V was cut by 7 bases and J by 5 bases, with 15 bases left in between. The germline V gene has CDR1 SNHLY and CDR2 FYNNEI. The CDR3 DNA is TGTGCCAGCAAGGACTCCGTATATGACGAGCAGTACTTC. Its translation: CASKDSVYDEQYF.

The chain recombines TRBV27 with TRBJ1-1, with a tentative D call TRBD1 (5 bases). Trimming removed 4 bases from V and 6 bases from J, with 33 bases in between. The CDR3 extends over 20 amino acids. Per the germline V gene, CDR1 is MNHEY and CDR2 is SMNVEV (reference sequence). The chain's CDR3 is CASSWAGRRYSPGEAAEAFF. CDR3 in DNA: TGTGCCAGCAGTTGGGCAGGGAGGCGCTATTCGCCGGGCGAGGCGGCTGAAGCTTTCTTT.

The chain carries TRBV4-3 and TRBJ1-4, with 7 nucleotides matching TRBD1. Germline V lookup: CDR1 LGHNA, CDR2 YSLEER. Trimming took 5 bases from V and 4 from J; bases not matched to a gene: 4. This CDR3 is built from 14 residues. CDR3 residues: CASSTTGINEKLFF. CDR3 in DNA: TGCGCCAGCAGCACGACAGGGATTAATGAAAAACTGTTTTTT.

The J gene is TRBJ2-1, the V gene TRBV6-5; TRBD2 might be the D (5 bases). CDR1 and CDR2 (germline): MNHEY, SVGAGI. CDR3 length equals 15 residues. V lost 6 bases and J lost 7, with 19 bases in between. The CDR3 nucleotides read TGTGCCAGCAGCCCCATTTCCGCGGGTTCTAATGAGCAGTTCTTC. Amino acid sequence: CASSPISAGSNEQFF.

The chain couples TRBV2 to TRBJ1-1, with D possibly TRBD1 on 6 matching bases. This CDR3 contains 12 residues. CDR1 and CDR2 from the germline V gene are SNHLY and FYNNEI. Trimming removed 8 bases at V and 7 bases at J, with 14 bases between. CDR3 in amino acids: CASFSGVNEAFF. The CDR3 DNA follows: TGTGCCAGCTTTTCAGGGGTTAATGAAGCTTTCTTT.

The chain links TRBV11-2 to TRBJ2-7, with a weak D call TRBD2 (5 bases). V shed 6 bases and J shed 4 bases, with 7 bases lying between them. The CDR3 runs 11 residues. Germline V gene data show CDR1 as SGHAT and CDR2 as FQNNGV. The CDR3, as DNA: TGTGCCAGCAGGAGCGGTTACGAGCAGTACTTC. Its translation is CASRSGYEQYF.

V gene TRBV15 combines with J gene TRBJ1-5; 7 positions agree with TRBD1. Trimming took 0 bases from V and 6 from J; bases not matched to a gene: 8. This CDR3 comprises 16 residues. The V gene's germline CDR1 is LNHNV and CDR2 YYDKDF (reference sequence). Here the CDR3 reads CATSRDKGTAGQPQHF. CDR3 DNA: TGTGCCACCAGCAGAGATAAAGGGACAGCGGGTCAGCCCCAGCATTTT.

The gene calls are TRBV5-1 and TRBJ1-3; TRBD1 is a possible D gene (6 bases). Germline V gene data show CDR1 as SGHRS and CDR2 as YFSETQ. The germline V and J ends were trimmed by 5 bases and 0 bases, with 12 bases remaining between them. This CDR3 spans 15 amino acids. The CDR3 DNA reads TGCGCCAGCAGAGACACAGGGACCTCTGGAAACACCATATATTTT. This gives the protein CASRDTGTSGNTIYF.

The chain couples TRBV10-2 to TRBJ2-1; 10 nucleotides match TRBD1. V gave up 10 bases and J gave up 5 bases; unmatched junction bases: 8. The CDR3 spans 14 residues. The germline V gene has CDR1 WSHSY and CDR2 SAAADI. The CDR3 nucleotides read TGCGCCACCCGACAGGGGGCTAGGCACAATGAGCAGTTCTTC. The encoded protein is CATRQGARHNEQFF.

The chain recombines TRBV28 with TRBJ2-1; 13 positions match TRBD2. CDR1 is MDHEN, CDR2 SYDVKM, per germline. Unmatched junction bases numbered 4, after V lost 5 bases and J lost 9 bases. This CDR3 is 14 amino acids long. In DNA, the CDR3 is TGTGCCAGCAGTCGAAGACTAGCGGGAGGTGAGCAGTTCTTC. This codes for CASSRRLAGGEQFF.

The rearrangement joins TRBV7-2 to TRBJ1-1; 9 bases match TRBD1. The V gene end was trimmed by 7 bases and the J gene end by 5 bases; junction bases not matched to a gene: 14. This CDR3 spans 16 amino acids. Germline V gene data show CDR1 as SGHTA and CDR2 as FQGNSA. CDR3 sequence reads: CASTINSGTGLTEAFF. Here the CDR3 DNA reads TGTGCCAGCACTATAAACTCCGGGACAGGGCTGACTGAAGCTTTCTTT.

This clone appeared once. The rearrangement joins TRBV28 to TRBJ1-4; 9 positions match TRBD1. This CDR3 contains 19 residues. CDR1 is MDHEN and CDR2 is SYDVKM in the germline V gene. The junction had 19 bases not matched to a gene; V was cut back by 4 bases and J by 7 bases. CDR3 nucleotide sequence: TGTGCCAGCAGTTCCCCTGCGGAAGCAAACAGGGGGCAGGGTGAAAAACTGTTTTTT. Protein: CASSSPAEANRGQGEKLFF. The complete variable domain, with remaining parts taken from reference TRBV28 and TRBJ1-4, reads DVKVTQSSRYLVKRTGEKVFLECVQDMDHENMFWYRQDPGLGLRLIYFSYDVKMKEKGDIPEGYSVSREKKERFSLILESASTNQTSMYLCASSSPAEANRGQGEKLFFGSGTQLSVL.

The chain joins TRBV3-1 (or the pseudogene TRBV3-2) to TRBJ2-3; 12 positions agree with TRBD2. The germline V gene has CDR1 LGHDT and CDR2 YNNKEL (reference sequence). Trimming cost V 5 bases and J 6 bases; bases outside gene matches: 3. CDR3 size: 14 residues. The CDR3 nucleotides read TGTGCCAGCAGCTTGCTAGCGGGGGGGGATACGCAGTATTTT. Translation gives CASSLLAGGDTQYF.